This T cell receptor (beta chain) was identified in a study of cytomegalovirus exposure and HLA in healthy donors. Trimming removed 5 bases from V and 2 bases from J; junction bases left unmatched: 16. Per the germline V gene, CDR1 is SEHNR and CDR2 is FQNEAQ (reference sequence). The CDR3 length is 19 residues. Study conclusions and caveats: Per a later analysis, HLA-associated TCR beta chains showed more clonal expansion than other, equally common TCR beta chains. As a later analysis showed, several of the most significant clusters appeared to be linked to common viral pathogens. Cytomegalovirus-associated status was assigned to more than 150 TCR beta chains.

PCR employed 60 Vbeta and 13 Jbeta primers. In the source study's methods: The count from a later analysis was tens of millions of unique TCR beta chains, roughly 11 million of them shared. Here immunoSEQ multiplex PCR was the method, and the copy in TCRdb shows in-frame clones only, minus some. V, J and clone size reflect that table, while D and trimming were determined from the DNA. This table holds about 140,000 clones, 70% to 85% found once. Details on this clone: Antigen specificity is unknown.

V usage is TRBV7-9 and J usage is TRBJ2-3, with TRBD2 identical over 10 bases. The sequence was collected from a woman between 50 and 59 years old in good health and CMV-seropositive. The sequenced sample consisted of PBMCs. CDR3 sequence (DNA): TGTGCCAGCAGCCTATTAGCGGGGGGCCTCGGATTTTCCACAGATACGCAGTATTTT. As protein: CASSLLAGGLGFSTDTQYF.